This TCR beta chain was sequenced during a study of blood T cell repertoires in COVID-19. Donors in Cohort 3 who had recovered were those with two negative PCRs, healthcare professional clearance, or resolution of their symptoms. From germline, CDR1 is SGHTS and CDR2 YDEGEE. This CDR3 is 13 amino acids long. Trimming took off 9 bases at V and 5 bases at J, with 17 bases between the two ends. The protocol was immunoSEQ multiplex PCR, while the TCRdb copy is restricted to in-frame clones and leaves out a portion. The sample records about 300,000 clones, 85% being singletons. The TCR was taken from a woman between 50 and 59 years old who had recovered from COVID-19. The source material was PBMCs or T cells enriched from blood (not recorded which). The genes are TRBV5-8 and TRBJ2-5; D not certain. CDR3 in DNA: TGTGCCACCCCGCAGGTCATGATGGAGACCCAGTACTTC. Translating gives CATPQVMMETQYF.